This T cell receptor beta chain was sequenced in a study of CD8+ T cells in alopecia areata. The sample's treatment: oral pan-JAK inhibitor, 5-10 mg twice daily. Trimming took off 0 bases at V and 0 bases at J, with 15 bases between the two ends. The CDR3 is 19 residues long. Per the germline V gene, CDR1 is MGHRA and CDR2 is YSYEKL. In each case, RNA was isolated and then reverse transcribed into cDNA as the sequencing template. Profiled with immunoSEQ multiplex PCR; TCRdb holds only in-frame clones, not every one. The sample consists of under 350,000 clones, nearly 60% of them appearing once. Study outcomes and limitations: The link between baseline CD8+ expansion and response remains uncertain with one nonresponder. Besides other cells, scalp samples also yield sequences of resident alphabeta T cells from normal skin. Scalp clonality and expanded CD8+ clones among the top 100 fell significantly with tofacitinib. There were many expanded lesional clones persisting in scalp and blood during tofacitinib.

The table lists this clone with a count of one. Its antigen is undetermined. The chain combines TRBV4-1 with TRBJ2-6, with a weak D call TRBD1 (5 bases). The receptor was isolated from a human donor with alopecia areata. The sequenced sample was CD4+ T cells sorted from blood, obtained at week 24, from a patient treated with tofacitinib. DNA of the CDR3: TGCGCCAGCAGCCAAGAGTTCGTGGGGCGGAACTCTGGGGCCAACGTCCTGACTTTC. It translates to CASSQEFVGRNSGANVLTF.